Detailed here is one T cell receptor beta chain. Antigen: not known. The sample belongs to a study of monozygotic twins with inflammatory bowel disease. Overall study findings and caveats: Inverse Simpson values showed less TCRbeta diversity in IBD patients than in their healthy co-twins.

TCRdb re-called the 5' RACE reads; one entry per CDR3 protein, DNA not given. The sample table sets out roughly 200,000 distinct CDR3 sequences. CDR1 is SGHVS, CDR2 FNYEAQ, per germline. The CDR3 contains 12 residues. The source material was blood. The V and J genes are TRBV7-6 and TRBJ2-3; the D gene TCRdb calls, TRBD2, cannot be checked with no DNA. The clonotype originates from a human donor with ulcerative colitis or Crohn's disease, or a healthy co-twin of an affected twin (not recorded which). CDR3 protein: CASGDSTDTQYF. The full variable domain, in which reference TRBV7-6 and TRBJ2-3 provide the parts outside the CDR3, is GAGVSQSPRYKVTKRGQDVALRCDPISGHVSLYWYRQALGQGPEFLTYFNYEAQQDKSGLPNDRFSAERPEGSISTLTIQRTEQRDSAMYRCASGDSTDTQYFGPGTRLTVL.